Shown below are 32 T cell receptor beta chains from a single sample sequenced in a study of blood T cell repertoires in COVID-19. Only in-frame clones appear in the TCRdb table, and some are missing; sequencing was by immunoSEQ multiplex PCR. The sample holds 71,000 or so clones, over 75% seen once. The sample comprised peripheral blood. These receptor sequences come from a man in his fifties or sixties with acute or convalescent COVID-19.

The V call is TRBV7-2, the J call TRBJ1-4; D is unclear. This CDR3 has 16 residues. The V end lost 7 bases, the J end lost 3 bases, and 18 bases lay between the germline ends. CDR1 and CDR2 (germline): SGHTA, FQGNSA. The CDR3 reads CASTSRVIRSNEKLFF. CDR3 DNA: TGTGCCAGCACCTCGCGGGTGATTCGTTCTAATGAAAAACTGTTTTTT.

The CDR3 sequence is CACDRGSTDTQYF. The DNA of the CDR3 is TGTGCCTGCGACAGGGGAAGCACAGATACGCAGTATTTT. The chain carries TRBV30 and TRBJ2-3, with TRBD1 identical over 8 bases. Germline-derived CDR1 and CDR2 are GTSNPN and SVGIG (reference sequence). J was trimmed by 0 bases and V by 6 bases; bases with no gene match: 2. This CDR3 has 13 residues. The complete variable domain, with remaining parts taken from reference TRBV30 and TRBJ2-3, reads SQTIHQWPATLVQPVGSPLSLECTVEGTSNPNLYWYRQAAGRGLQLLFYSVGIGQISSEVPQNLSASRPQDRQFILSSKKLLLSDSGFYLCACDRGSTDTQYFGPGTRLTVL.

The rearrangement links TRBV6-5 to TRBJ2-1, with TRBD1 matching 7 bases. There are 15 residues in the CDR3. The germline gives CDR1 MNHEY, CDR2 SVGAGI. Trimming at V came to 6 bases and at J to 0 bases, leaving 5 bases not matched to a gene. Here the CDR3 DNA reads TGTGCCAGCAGCCCGACAGGGTCCTCCTACAATGAGCAGTTCTTC. Translation: CASSPTGSSYNEQFF.

The chain employs TRBV6-6 and TRBJ1-6; 8 positions match TRBD1. CDR1 MNHNY and CDR2 SVGAGI come from the germline V gene (reference sequence). J gave up 7 bases and V 0 bases, and 2 bases lay outside the gene matches. This CDR3 region has 15 residues. CDR3 loop: CASSYSGQGNSPLHF. DNA of the CDR3: TGTGCCAGCAGTTACTCAGGACAGGGAAATTCACCCCTCCACTTT.

To note about this clone: Germline and junction disagree at one end, which may indicate a read error. V and J are TRBV2 and TRBJ2-5; D might be TRBD1 (6 bases). The germline V gene encodes CDR1 SNHLY and CDR2 FYNNEI. The CDR3 consists of 12 residues. CDR3 sequence (DNA): TGTGCCAGCAGTGAAATGGATCCAGGGGTAGACTTC. It translates to CASSEMDPGVDF.

This chain joins TRBV7-2 and TRBJ1-2; TRBD1 aligns across 10 bases. The germline V gene encodes CDR1 SGHTA and CDR2 FQGNSA. CDR3 length equals 14 residues. V was pared by 5 bases and J by 5 bases, with 5 bases of the junction left unmatched. CDR3 sequence reads: CASSKAGQGYGYTF. CDR3 DNA sequence: TGTGCCAGCAGCAAAGCGGGACAGGGGTATGGCTACACCTTC.

This chain connects TRBV7-3 to TRBJ1-3, with D tentatively TRBD1 (6 bases). The CDR3 covers 15 residues. V gave up 7 bases and J gave up 0 bases, with 13 bases separating them. The germline CDR1 and CDR2 sequences are SGHTA and FQGTGA. CDR3 sequence (DNA): TGTGCCAGCACCCTGGGACATAGCTCTGGAAACACCATATATTTT. This translates into CASTLGHSSGNTIYF.

This sequence joins TRBV28 and TRBJ2-3, with a tentative D call TRBD1 (6 bases). Trimming shortened V by 5 bases and J by 2 bases, and 14 bases separated the two germline ends. The germline V gene encodes CDR1 MDHEN and CDR2 SYDVKM. CDR3 length: 15 residues. CDR3 loop: CASSAPDSLTDTQYF. In DNA form, the CDR3 reads TGTGCCAGCAGTGCTCCGGACAGCCTCACAGATACGCAGTATTTT.

Worth noting for this clone: This specimen includes other DNA sequences encoding the same CDR3. The CDR3 nucleotides are TGTGCCAGCAGCGTAGGGCAGGGAAATCAGCCCCAGCATTTT. Translated: CASSVGQGNQPQHF. J is TRBJ1-5 and V is TRBV9, with a weak D call TRBD1 (5 bases). CDR1 is SGDLS, CDR2 YYNGEE, per germline. This CDR3 has 14 residues. Trimming cost V 0 bases and J 4 bases, with 8 bases left between them.

This chain uses TRBV6-5 with TRBJ2-3; 11 bases fit TRBD2. Germline trimming cut 8 bases from V and 2 bases from J; bases unmatched to any gene: 6. The CDR3 is made up of 15 amino acids. CDR1 is MNHEY and CDR2 is SVGAGI in the germline V gene. The CDR3 sequence is CASGRLAGHTDTQYF. The CDR3 bases are TGTGCCAGCGGCAGACTAGCGGGACACACAGATACGCAGTATTTT.

The chain recombines TRBV4-2 with TRBJ1-2, with D unclear. In germline, CDR1 is LGHNA, CDR2 YNFKEQ. Between the trimmed V and J ends, which lost 0 bases and 8 bases, there was a span of 13 bases. The CDR3 has 14 amino acids. CDR3 amino acids: CASSQDDWGGGYTF. For the CDR3, the DNA is TGTGCCAGCAGCCAAGATGACTGGGGAGGAGGCTACACCTTC.

This sequence joins TRBV3-1 (or the pseudogene TRBV3-2) and TRBJ1-3; D gene unclear. The V and J ends lost 1 base and 7 bases respectively, with 17 bases between them. Per germline, CDR1 LGHDT and CDR2 YNNKEL (reference sequence). The CDR3 has 16 residues. The CDR3 DNA sequence: TGTGCCAGCAGCCAAGTACTTTCGGGGTCCCGGAACACCATATATTTT. Protein: CASSQVLSGSRNTIYF.

This clone was seen only a few times. This chain connects TRBV7-2 to TRBJ1-1; D is undetermined. The CDR3 extends over 14 amino acids. Germline V lookup: CDR1 SGHTA, CDR2 FQGNSA. Trimming removed 0 bases at V and 4 bases at J, with 9 bases between. The CDR3 region is CASSLARVSTEAFF. The CDR3, as DNA: TGTGCCAGCAGCTTAGCCCGGGTGAGCACTGAAGCTTTCTTT.

The chain has TRBV3-1 (or the pseudogene TRBV3-2) and TRBJ1-2; TRBD1 aligns across 8 bases. V trimming: 4 bases; J trimming: 6 bases; junction bases outside the gene matches: 13. This CDR3 comprises 16 residues. Germline V lookup: CDR1 LGHDT, CDR2 YNNKEL (reference sequence). In nucleotides, the CDR3 is TGTGCCAGCAGCCTTAGCCCCCGCAGGGGGCTGAATGGCTACACCTTC. It encodes CASSLSPRRGLNGYTF.

This clone was counted a few times. The V call is TRBV4-1, the J call TRBJ1-2; maybe TRBD1 (6 bases). The germline CDR1 and CDR2 sequences are MGHRA and YSYEKL. The CDR3 spans 15 residues. The V end was cut by 6 bases, the J end by 5 bases, with 19 bases between. The DNA of the CDR3 is TGCGCCAGCAGGCCGAGAACAGGCCAGGGGTATGGCTACACCTTC. Translated, it gives CASRPRTGQGYGYTF.

The chain links TRBV10-3 to TRBJ2-5; D unresolved. The germline gives CDR1 ENHRY, CDR2 SYGVKD. The length of the CDR3 is 15 residues. The V gene lost 6 bases and the J gene lost 0 bases, with 14 bases spanning the gap. CDR3 amino acids: CAIRSTSDYQETQYF. In nucleotides, the CDR3 is TGTGCCATCAGATCGACTTCCGACTACCAAGAGACCCAGTACTTC.

The rearrangement uses TRBV28 and TRBJ2-1; TRBD2 matches at 12 bases. Germline CDR1 reads MDHEN; CDR2 reads SYDVKM. CDR3 length equals 16 residues. V gave up 2 bases and J gave up 10 bases; unmatched junction bases: 9. CDR3 loop: CASSLPSLAGGTEQFF. The CDR3 nucleotides are TGTGCCAGCAGTTTACCCTCCCTAGCGGGAGGGACCGAGCAGTTCTTC.

V gene TRBV4-1 combines with J gene TRBJ1-3; tentative D call: TRBD1 (5 bases). This CDR3 region has 16 residues. Germline CDR1 is MGHRA and CDR2 is YSYEKL. V gave up 3 bases and J gave up 0 bases, with 12 bases separating them. The CDR3 protein is CASSQTVQVSGNTIYF. The CDR3 coding sequence is TGCGCCAGCAGCCAGACAGTACAGGTCTCTGGAAACACCATATATTTT.

The rearrangement uses TRBV7-2 and TRBJ1-2; 7 nucleotides agree with TRBD1. V shed 4 bases, J shed 7 bases, and the junction held 9 bases outside the gene matches. The germline V gene encodes CDR1 SGHTA and CDR2 FQGNSA. The CDR3 extends over 14 amino acids. CDR3 residues: CASSSWTGGSGYTF. In DNA form, the CDR3 reads TGTGCCAGCAGCTCTTGGACAGGCGGCAGTGGCTACACCTTC.

V is TRBV5-6 and J is TRBJ1-4; TRBD1 aligns across 9 bases. This CDR3 spans 15 amino acids. Germline CDR1 reads SGHDT; CDR2 reads YYEEEE. V lost 0 bases and J lost 7; bases outside the gene matches: 4. CDR3 nucleotide sequence: TGTGCCAGCAGCTTGGACAGGGGGCTCTCTGAAAAACTGTTTTTT. Translating it yields CASSLDRGLSEKLFF.

The rearrangement uses TRBV27 and TRBJ1-1, with D unclear. The V gene's germline CDR1 is MNHEY and CDR2 SMNVEV (reference sequence). This CDR3 has 13 amino acids. V lost 4 bases and J 1 base, leaving 7 bases between the germline ends. The CDR3 sequence is CASSWYGNTEAFF. The CDR3 DNA follows: TGTGCCAGCAGTTGGTACGGGAACACTGAAGCTTTCTTT.

This chain links TRBV29-1 with TRBJ1-1; a possible D gene is TRBD1 (5 bases). Trimming removed 3 bases at V and 2 bases at J, with 10 bases between. Germline CDR1 and CDR2: SQVTM and ANQGSEA. This CDR3 is 13 amino acids long. In DNA form, the CDR3 reads TGCAGCGTTGAGCAGGGAACCAACACTGAAGCTTTCTTT. This gives the protein CSVEQGTNTEAFF.

This chain uses TRBV5-1 with TRBJ2-1; 10 nucleotides agree with TRBD1. The CDR3 totals 14 residues. CDR1 and CDR2 (germline): SGHRS, YFSETQ. The junction had 2 bases not matched to a gene; V was cut back by 0 bases and J by 8 bases. Here the CDR3 DNA reads TGCGCCAGCAGCTTGGGACAGGGGGCGCATGAGCAGTTCTTC. As protein: CASSLGQGAHEQFF.

V and J are TRBV4-2 and TRBJ2-7; TRBD1 is a possible D gene (6 bases). The germline V gene has CDR1 LGHNA and CDR2 YNFKEQ. V was clipped by 4 bases and J by 5 bases, with 12 bases between them. There are 13 residues in the CDR3. This chain's CDR3 is CASSRQGYHEQYF. The DNA of the CDR3 is TGTGCCAGCAGCCGTCAGGGGTACCACGAGCAGTACTTC.

This clone is a singleton in its sample. The chain employs TRBV7-2 and TRBJ2-1; weak D call: TRBD1 (5 bases). Per germline, CDR1 SGHTA and CDR2 FQGNSA. The CDR3 length is 16 residues. V was clipped by 2 bases and J by 0 bases, with 11 bases between them. The chain's CDR3 is CASSLRQGSSYNEQFF. The CDR3 DNA is TGTGCCAGCAGCTTACGGCAGGGAAGCTCCTACAATGAGCAGTTCTTC.

The genes are TRBV7-9 and TRBJ2-5; D is ambiguous. Between the trimmed V and J ends, which lost 4 bases and 5 bases, there was a span of 11 bases. Germline CDR1 SEHNR, CDR2 FQNEAQ (reference sequence). This CDR3 region has 13 residues. CDR3 sequence: CASSSIPFETQYF. CDR3 DNA sequence: TGTGCCAGCAGCTCCATCCCATTCGAGACCCAGTACTTC.

The V gene is TRBV6-1, the J gene TRBJ1-6; possible D gene TRBD1, 6 bases. V gave up 1 base and J gave up 2 bases, with 12 bases separating them. The V gene's germline CDR1 is MNHNS and CDR2 SASEGT. The CDR3 loop spans 17 amino acids. Here the CDR3 reads CASSEGPGGPYNSPLHF. CDR3 DNA: TGTGCCAGCAGTGAAGGACCGGGGGGGCCCTATAATTCACCCCTCCACTTT.

The rearrangement links TRBV5-1 to TRBJ1-5; 7 bases align to TRBD1. Germline V CDR1 and CDR2: SGHRS, YFSETQ. V gave up 1 base and J gave up 0 bases; unmatched junction bases: 1. CDR3 length: 15 amino acids. The chain's CDR3 is CASSLTGDSNQPQHF. CDR3 DNA: TGCGCCAGCAGCTTGACAGGGGATAGCAATCAGCCCCAGCATTTT.

V and J are TRBV10-3 and TRBJ2-2, with TRBD1 identical over 8 bases. With V trimmed by 8 bases and J by 4 bases, 3 bases remained unmatched. Germline CDR1 is ENHRY and CDR2 is SYGVKD. The CDR3 totals 13 residues. The CDR3 DNA is TGTGCCATCCGGACAGGGACCACCGGGGAGCTGTTTTTT. As protein: CAIRTGTTGELFF.

V is TRBV4-1 and J is TRBJ2-1, with a tentative D call TRBD1 (6 bases). CDR3 length: 14 residues. The germline gives CDR1 MGHRA, CDR2 YSYEKL. Trimming took off 2 bases at V and 8 bases at J, with 13 bases between the two ends. CDR3 loop: CASSQPDSFYEQFF. The CDR3 DNA sequence: TGCGCCAGCAGCCAACCGGACAGTTTTTATGAGCAGTTCTTC.

This chain uses TRBV4-3 with TRBJ2-5; D is possibly TRBD1 (6 bases). The germline CDR1 and CDR2 sequences are LGHNA and YSLEER. The CDR3 covers 15 residues. V lost 2 bases and J lost 1, with 11 bases in between. CDR3 in DNA: TGCGCCAGCAGCCAAACCCAGGGGTTCCAAGAGACCCAGTACTTC. Protein sequence: CASSQTQGFQETQYF.

This clone came up once. The chain uses TRBV18 and TRBJ1-2, with TRBD1 identical over 8 bases. Germline values: CDR1 KGHSH, CDR2 LQKENI. This CDR3 region has 14 residues. V dropped 5 bases and J dropped 3; count of bases not matched to a gene: 5. CDR3 in amino acids: CASSTGTGDYGYTF. The CDR3 DNA reads TGTGCCAGCTCAACCGGGACAGGAGACTATGGCTACACCTTC.